These T cell receptor beta chains were read from a single sample in a study of blood T cell repertoires in COVID-19. TCRdb's copy holds only in-frame clones and misses some; the assay was immunoSEQ multiplex PCR. The sample lists approximately 240,000 clones; approximately 86% were seen once. Sequenced sample: peripheral blood. These receptors were obtained from a woman in her twenties or thirties who had recovered from COVID-19. The CDR3 runs from the conserved cysteine through the conserved F or W. A D gene is named only where the DNA matches it firmly. Not all rows give a size; the values are once, few, many and, for expanded clones, a class.

size: NA
V: TRBV5-6
J: TRBJ2-3
length: 14
D: NA
CDR3: CASSLGTIGDTQYF
DNA: TGTGCCAGCAGCTTGGGGACAATAGGGGATACGCAGTATTTT

size: NA
V: TRBV23-1
J: TRBJ2-2
length: 16
D: NA
CDR3: CASSLSGHSNTGELFF
DNA: TGCGCCAGCAGTCTCTCGGGACATTCGAACACCGGGGAGCTGTTTTTT

size: NA
V: TRBV9
J: TRBJ2-5
length: 16
D: TRBD2
CDR3: CASSVGISGGEETQYF
DNA: TGTGCCAGCAGCGTAGGGATTAGCGGGGGGGAAGAGACCCAGTACTTC

size: NA
V: TRBV5-1
J: TRBJ1-2
length: 16
D: TRBD1
CDR3: CASSSTTGARGYGYTF
DNA: TGCGCCAGCAGCAGTACTACAGGGGCGAGGGGCTATGGCTACACCTTC

size: NA
V: TRBV3-1/TRBV3-2
J: TRBJ1-3
length: 14
D: NA
CDR3: CASSPRGAGNTIYF
DNA: TGTGCCAGCAGCCCCCGGGGGGCTGGAAACACCATATATTTT

size: NA
V: TRBV30
J: TRBJ2-1
length: 13
D: TRBD2
CDR3: CAWQAGGHNEQFF
DNA: TGTGCCTGGCAAGCGGGGGGCCACAATGAGCAGTTCTTC

size: NA
V: TRBV6-1
J: TRBJ2-3
length: 14
D: NA
CDR3: CASSDKGETDTQYF
DNA: TGTGCCAGCAGTGATAAGGGGGAGACAGATACGCAGTATTTT

size: NA
V: TRBV9
J: TRBJ2-1
length: 20
D: TRBD2
CDR3: CASSVEVLAGGLFSYNEQFF
DNA: TGTGCCAGCAGCGTAGAGGTGCTAGCGGGGGGCCTTTTCTCCTACAATGAGCAGTTCTTC

size: few
V: TRBV5-1
J: TRBJ1-1
length: 12
D: NA
CDR3: CASSLDRGEAFF
DNA: TGCGCCAGCAGCTTGGATCGGGGTGAAGCTTTCTTT

size: NA
V: TRBV24-1
J: TRBJ2-5
length: 19
D: TRBD1
CDR3: CATNTGQDCDCEDQETQYF
DNA: TGTGCCACCAATACGGGACAGGATTGTGATTGTGAAGATCAAGAGACCCAGTACTTC

size: NA
V: TRBV7-8
J: TRBJ1-5
length: 13
D: NA
CDR3: CASSLNPDQPQHF
DNA: TGTGCCAGCAGCTTAAATCCGGATCAGCCCCAGCATTTT

size: NA
V: TRBV21-1
J: TRBJ2-5
length: 18
D: NA
CDR3: CASSKRRVQGEYQETQYF
DNA: TGTGCCAGCAGCAAAAGGAGGGTACAGGGGGAGTACCAAGAGACCCAGTACTTC

size: NA
V: TRBV27
J: TRBJ2-5
length: 14
D: NA
CDR3: CASSFYGGEETQYF
DNA: TGTGCCAGCAGTTTCTACGGGGGAGAGGAGACCCAGTACTTC

size: NA
V: TRBV11-2
J: TRBJ2-2
length: 15
D: TRBD2
CDR3: CASSWASGGSGELFF
DNA: TGTGCCAGCAGCTGGGCGAGCGGGGGGTCCGGGGAGCTGTTTTTT

size: NA
V: TRBV6-5
J: TRBJ1-2
length: 13
D: NA
CDR3: CATDNKNNYGYTF
DNA: TGTGCCACCGATAACAAGAATAACTATGGCTACACCTTC

size: NA
V: TRBV7-2
J: TRBJ1-2
length: 15
D: NA
CDR3: CASSLGIGRHYGYTF
DNA: TGTGCCAGCAGCTTAGGGATAGGGAGGCACTATGGCTACACCTTC

size: NA
V: TRBV3-1/TRBV3-2
J: TRBJ2-3
length: 18
D: NA
CDR3: CASSQDRGGAQSTDTQYF
DNA: TGTGCCAGCAGCCAAGATCGCGGCGGAGCACAAAGCACAGATACGCAGTATTTT

size: NA
V: TRBV10-1
J: TRBJ2-2
length: 13
D: NA
CDR3: CASRASGTGELFF
DNA: TGCGCCAGCAGGGCGTCGGGCACCGGGGAGCTGTTTTTT

size: NA
V: TRBV7-9
J: TRBJ2-3
length: 16
D: TRBD2
CDR3: CASSPYSGGQTDTQYF
DNA: TGTGCCAGCAGCCCTTATTCGGGGGGGCAAACAGATACGCAGTATTTT

size: NA
V: TRBV3-1/TRBV3-2
J: TRBJ2-1
length: 17
D: TRBD2
CDR3: CASSQGIAGARYNEQFF
DNA: TGTGCCAGCAGCCAAGGAATAGCGGGGGCCCGCTACAATGAGCAGTTCTTC

size: NA
V: TRBV6-5
J: TRBJ1-4
length: 13
D: TRBD1
CDR3: CASRGQGNEKLFF
DNA: TGTGCCAGCCGGGGACAGGGGAATGAAAAACTGTTTTTT

size: NA
V: TRBV10-3
J: TRBJ2-5
length: 14
D: TRBD2
CDR3: CAISASGVGETQYF
DNA: TGTGCCATCAGTGCTAGCGGGGTGGGAGAGACCCAGTACTTC

size: once
V: TRBV2
J: TRBJ1-5
length: 15
D: NA
CDR3: CASSETGTVIRPQHF
DNA: TGTGCCAGCAGTGAAACAGGGACCGTCATCCGGCCCCAGCATTTT

size: NA
V: TRBV19
J: TRBJ2-2
length: 13
D: NA
CDR3: CASSIGRSGELFF
DNA: TGTGCCAGTAGTATAGGTCGTTCCGGGGAGCTGTTTTTT

size: NA
V: TRBV7-6
J: TRBJ1-2
length: 14
D: TRBD1
CDR3: CASSLGTGDYGYTF
DNA: TGTGCCAGCAGCCTCGGGACAGGGGACTATGGCTACACCTTC

size: NA
V: TRBV29-1
J: TRBJ2-2
length: 15
D: NA
CDR3: CSVAQRGTSTGELFF
DNA: TGCAGCGTTGCTCAACGGGGGACTTCCACCGGGGAGCTGTTTTTT

size: once
V: TRBV19
J: TRBJ1-4
length: 16
D: NA
CDR3: CASRQLYRATNEKLFF
DNA: TGTGCCAGTAGGCAGCTCTACCGGGCAACTAATGAAAAACTGTTTTTT

size: NA
V: TRBV13
J: TRBJ1-2
length: 14
D: NA
CDR3: CASSTTRGNYGYTF
DNA: TGTGCCAGCAGCACGACCAGGGGAAACTATGGCTACACCTTC

size: NA
V: TRBV5-6
J: TRBJ2-2
length: 15
D: NA
CDR3: CASSLSYTRPGELFF
DNA: TGTGCCAGCAGCCTATCGTATACTAGGCCCGGGGAGCTGTTTTTT

size: NA
V: TRBV5-1
J: TRBJ1-3
length: 16
D: NA
CDR3: CASSLTEHSSGNTIYF
DNA: TGCGCCAGCAGCTTGACGGAGCACTCCTCTGGAAACACCATATATTTT

size: NA
V: TRBV3-1/TRBV3-2
J: TRBJ2-5
length: 15
D: TRBD1
CDR3: CASSQDVQGEETQYF
DNA: TGTGCCAGCAGCCAAGATGTGCAGGGGGAAGAGACCCAGTACTTC

size: few
V: TRBV20-1
J: TRBJ2-1
length: 11
D: NA
CDR3: CSGDFYNEQFF
DNA: TGCAGTGGGGACTTTTACAATGAGCAGTTCTTC

size: once
V: TRBV5-1
J: TRBJ2-2
length: 17
D: NA
CDR3: CASSSLGGPRNTGELFF
DNA: TGCGCCAGCAGCTCATTGGGGGGGCCAAGGAACACCGGGGAGCTGTTTTTT

size: NA
V: TRBV27
J: TRBJ1-2
length: 15
D: TRBD1
CDR3: CASSFDREVLDGYTF
DNA: TGTGCCAGCAGTTTCGACAGGGAGGTTCTTGATGGCTACACCTTC

size: NA
V: TRBV30
J: TRBJ1-6
length: 15
D: NA
CDR3: CAWSVRGAYNSPLHF
DNA: TGTGCCTGGAGTGTTAGGGGCGCGTATAATTCACCCCTCCACTTT

size: NA
V: TRBV9
J: TRBJ1-1
length: 18
D: TRBD1
CDR3: CASSAIGTGVGRDTEAFF
DNA: TGTGCCAGCAGCGCCATTGGGACAGGGGTGGGAAGAGACACTGAAGCTTTCTTT

size: NA
V: TRBV4-1
J: TRBJ2-5
length: 17
D: NA
CDR3: CASSQEGLGKNGETQYF
DNA: TGCGCCAGCAGCCAAGAGGGGCTAGGGAAGAACGGGGAGACCCAGTACTTC

size: NA
V: TRBV28
J: TRBJ1-1
length: 14
D: TRBD1
CDR3: CASSSRTGTTEAFF
DNA: TGTGCCAGCAGTTCCCGGACAGGAACAACTGAAGCTTTCTTT

size: NA
V: TRBV9
J: TRBJ2-1
length: 16
D: NA
CDR3: CASSVGPDGRRNEQFF
DNA: TGTGCCAGCAGCGTAGGGCCCGACGGCCGGAGGAATGAGCAGTTCTTC

size: NA
V: TRBV27
J: TRBJ1-4
length: 14
D: NA
CDR3: CASSLAGYNEKLFF
DNA: TGTGCCAGCAGTTTAGCGGGGTATAATGAAAAACTGTTTTTT

size: NA
V: TRBV7-7
J: TRBJ2-1
length: 14
D: NA
CDR3: CASSFGTHNNEQFF
DNA: TGTGCCAGCAGCTTCGGGACTCACAACAATGAGCAGTTCTTC

size: NA
V: TRBV2
J: TRBJ2-5
length: 16
D: NA
CDR3: CASSDVWQGGEETQYF
DNA: TGTGCCAGCAGTGACGTCTGGCAGGGTGGTGAAGAGACCCAGTACTTC

size: NA
V: TRBV2
J: TRBJ1-3
length: 16
D: TRBD1
CDR3: CASRARTGNSGNTIYF
DNA: TGTGCCAGCAGGGCCCGGACAGGGAACTCTGGAAACACCATATATTTT

size: once
V: TRBV2
J: TRBJ2-1
length: 18
D: TRBD2
CDR3: CASSVGSGGRFSYNEQFF
DNA: TGTGCCAGCAGTGTGGGTAGCGGGGGGCGATTCTCCTACAATGAGCAGTTCTTC

size: NA
V: TRBV5-1
J: TRBJ1-5
length: 14
D: NA
CDR3: CASSPGETVQPQHF
DNA: TGCGCCAGCAGCCCGGGGGAGACAGTTCAGCCCCAGCATTTT

size: once
V: TRBV5-1
J: TRBJ1-1
length: 15
D: NA
CDR3: CASSSHLQGNTEAFF
DNA: TGCGCCAGCAGCTCCCACCTACAGGGGAACACTGAAGCTTTCTTT

size: NA
V: TRBV9
J: TRBJ2-3
length: 16
D: TRBD1
CDR3: CASTPIGQGSTDTQYF
DNA: TGTGCCAGCACACCGATTGGACAGGGGTCGACAGATACGCAGTATTTT

size: NA
V: TRBV30
J: TRBJ2-5
length: 14
D: TRBD2
CDR3: CAWSLLTSGGPRYF
DNA: TGTGCCTGGAGCCTTCTCACTAGCGGGGGACCACGGTACTTC

size: NA
V: TRBV4-1
J: TRBJ2-7
length: 16
D: TRBD2
CDR3: CASSRGTSGFSYEQYF
DNA: TGCGCCAGCAGCCGGGGGACTAGCGGTTTCTCCTACGAGCAGTACTTC

size: NA
V: TRBV14
J: TRBJ2-3
length: 14
D: TRBD1
CDR3: CASSSRQGVDTQYF
DNA: TGTGCCAGCAGCTCCCGACAGGGAGTAGATACGCAGTATTTT

size: NA
V: TRBV5-6
J: TRBJ2-4
length: 19
D: TRBD2
CDR3: CASSPIGLAGGPAKNIQYF
DNA: TGTGCCAGCAGCCCTATAGGACTAGCGGGGGGGCCAGCCAAAAACATTCAGTACTTC

size: NA
V: TRBV5-1
J: TRBJ2-2
length: 14
D: NA
CDR3: CASSLEGLAGELFF
DNA: TGCGCCAGCAGCTTGGAGGGGCTGGCCGGGGAGCTGTTTTTT